This entry concerns a single T cell receptor beta chain. This receptor's antigen is unknown. No base-level quality is on record; no much larger clone is a single base apart. Other nucleotide sequences in the sample specify the same CDR3. Donors were healthy HIV-negative adults with no recently reported acute infections or vaccinations. Only Caucasian adults living in Nashville, Tennessee, USA were represented among the donors. CD4+ T cells were enriched by magnetic negative selection, after which naive cells were positively selected on CD45RA and the negative fraction was taken as the memory subset. Blood was collected by leukapheresis, and PBMCs were isolated by Ficoll-Histopaque density gradient centrifugation and then cryopreserved in liquid nitrogen vapor phase. Analytical flow cytometry was used to check the purity and quantity of every magnetically sorted T cell population. Each sorted fraction had its genomic DNA isolated and then quantified by UV absorbance on a Nanodrop 2000c.

The germline V gene gives CDR1 as KGHSH and CDR2 as LQKENI. V drops 0 bases and J drops 3 bases, leaving 11 bases in between. From the cysteine through the phenylalanine, the CDR3 covers 16 amino acids. The CDR3 DNA has 48 bases and is translated from base 1. Using the deep immunoSEQ assay, multiplex PCR amplified TCR CDR3 regions from genomic DNA. For each cell subset, the extracted genomic DNA was distributed evenly across all wells of several immunoSEQ 96-well plates, and each plate served as one replicate. Each replicate PCR for sorted subsets received around 0.2 ug genomic DNA, equal to about 30,000 T cell genomes. Purified libraries were quantified with a Qubit 3.0 fluorometer, sized on a Bioanalyzer 2100, and re-quantified with the KAPA Library Quantification kit. Every immunoSEQ 96-well plate was sequenced on a separate single-read 150-cycle Illumina NextSeq 550 flow cell. In the paper's pipeline: The immunoSEQ output contained only junctional sequences without quality scores, so filtering could not match that applied to full-length reads. To assign V/J genes and CDR3, sequences were annotated against IMGT germline references using PyIR, a Python wrapper for IgBLAST v1.9. Reads were removed for weak V/J assignments (E-value above 1e-6), missing CDR3, stop codons, out-of-frame junctions, or ambiguous translated residues. V3J clonotypes were defined as sequences sharing the same inferred V gene, J gene, and CDR3 amino acid sequence. Percentage overlap between repertoires was computed as shared unique clonotypes divided by the size of the smaller repertoire. Repertoire richness was assessed with RTK rarefaction, the Chao1 estimator, and Recon v2.1 estimates of unobserved clonotypes. For all TCRbeta clonotypes obtained by the gDNA method from four donors, generation probabilities were computed with OLGA. Entries here come from immuneACCESS through TCRdb and include only in-frame sequences with V and J called. Some clones fail to appear in such tables; in the studies checked, an unresolved V gene covers under half of the shortfall, and the cause of the remainder is unknown. The D gene and trimming were derived from the DNA, and the V and J assignments and clone size from that table. The sample records some 2,500,000 clones, about nine tenths of which are singletons. The ten top clones hold approximately 0.41% of the sample.

This specimen belongs to a study of shared clonotypes between healthy human individuals (dated by TCRdb to 2020 to 2021). Broadly, across the study: The cohort included three men and a couple of women between 18 and 49 years of age. To increase sequencing depth and limit assay-specific biases, TCR repertoire library preparation and sequencing were carried out by different laboratories using diverse techniques. Each donor's leukapheresis produced roughly between roughly 0.85 and 9.5 billion PBMCs. To estimate repertoire size and how much clonotype sharing occurs between individuals, the study deeply sequenced the blood TCR repertoires of roughly 5 healthy adults. Per donor, three plates each were used for CD4 naive and CD4 memory, two for CD8 naive, and one for CD8 memory. Summary of the overall study and its limitations: Even with the large sequencing depth, rarefaction of the sorted-subset datasets indicated that sequencing was incomplete. Naive subsets generally had larger estimated clonotype richness than memory subsets did. Only blood was sampled, and tissue TCR repertoires likely differ from those in blood. Based on pairwise subsampling, the degree of clonotype sharing among donors was expected to be affected by sequencing depth. Because the study included a small number of donors, the genetic and exposure-history diversity represented was limited. Sharing across a few donors was observed for around 5% of naive CD4, over 3% of naive CD8, 2% to 2.5% of memory CD4, and roughly 0.43% of memory CD8 clonotypes. Higher generation probabilities were observed for clonotypes shared by all four sorted-subset donors than for non-shared clonotypes.

The rearranged chain carries TRBV18 and TRBJ2-2; the D gene could be TRBD1 or TRBD2, each one agreeing over 5 bases. This clonotype was sampled from a young man in good health. Some clones in this sample may be carry-over from other donors' samples. Sequencing was performed on naive CD4+ T cells from PBMCs. This specimen's cell subset or site label, interpreted: CD45RA+ positively selected. CDR3 region: CASSPPLGRDTGELFF. The DNA is TGTGCCAGCTCACCACCCCTGGGGCGGGACACCGGGGAGCTGTTTTTT.